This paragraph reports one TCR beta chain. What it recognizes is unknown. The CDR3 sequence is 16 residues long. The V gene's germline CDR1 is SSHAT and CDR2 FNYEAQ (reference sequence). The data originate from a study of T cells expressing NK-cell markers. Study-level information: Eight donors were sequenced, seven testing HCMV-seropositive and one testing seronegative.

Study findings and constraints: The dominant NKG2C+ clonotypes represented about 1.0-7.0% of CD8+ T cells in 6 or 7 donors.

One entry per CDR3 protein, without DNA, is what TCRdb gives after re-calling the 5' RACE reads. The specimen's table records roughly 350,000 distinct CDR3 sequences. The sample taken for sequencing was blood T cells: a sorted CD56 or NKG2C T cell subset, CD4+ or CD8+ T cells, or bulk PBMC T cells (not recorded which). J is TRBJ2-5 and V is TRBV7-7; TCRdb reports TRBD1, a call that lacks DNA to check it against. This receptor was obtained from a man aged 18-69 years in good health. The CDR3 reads CASSLVGQGAGETQYF.